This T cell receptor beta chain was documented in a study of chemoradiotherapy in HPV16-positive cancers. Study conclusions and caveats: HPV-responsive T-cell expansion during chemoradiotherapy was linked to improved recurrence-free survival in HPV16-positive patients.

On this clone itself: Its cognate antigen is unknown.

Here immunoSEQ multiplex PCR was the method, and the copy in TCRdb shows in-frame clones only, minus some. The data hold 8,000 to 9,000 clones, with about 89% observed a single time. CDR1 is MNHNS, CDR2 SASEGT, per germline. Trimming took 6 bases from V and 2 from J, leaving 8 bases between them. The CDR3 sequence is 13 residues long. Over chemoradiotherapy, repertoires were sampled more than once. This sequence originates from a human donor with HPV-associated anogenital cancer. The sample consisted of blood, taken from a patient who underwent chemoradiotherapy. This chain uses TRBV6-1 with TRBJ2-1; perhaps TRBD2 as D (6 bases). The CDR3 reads CASSGTAYNEQFF. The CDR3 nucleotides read TGTGCCAGCAGCGGGACTGCCTACAATGAGCAGTTCTTC.